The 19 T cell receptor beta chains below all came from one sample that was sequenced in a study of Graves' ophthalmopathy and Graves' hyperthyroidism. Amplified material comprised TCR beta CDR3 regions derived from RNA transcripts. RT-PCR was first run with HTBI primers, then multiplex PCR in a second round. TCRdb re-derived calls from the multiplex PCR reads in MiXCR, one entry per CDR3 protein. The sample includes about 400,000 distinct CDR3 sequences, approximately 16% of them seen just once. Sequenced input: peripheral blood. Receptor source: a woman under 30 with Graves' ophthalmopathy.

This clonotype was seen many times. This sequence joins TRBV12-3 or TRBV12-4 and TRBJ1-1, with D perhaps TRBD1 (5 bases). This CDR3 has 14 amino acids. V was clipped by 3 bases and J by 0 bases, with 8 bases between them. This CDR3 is CASSFDSLNTEAFF. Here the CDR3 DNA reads TGTGCCAGCAGTTTTGACAGTTTGAACACTGAAGCTTTCTTT.

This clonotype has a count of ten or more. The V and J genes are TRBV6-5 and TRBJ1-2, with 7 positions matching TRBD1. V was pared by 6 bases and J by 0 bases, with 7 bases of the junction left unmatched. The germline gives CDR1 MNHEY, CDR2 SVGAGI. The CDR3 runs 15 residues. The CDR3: CASSPAGTANYGYTF. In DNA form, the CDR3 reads TGTGCCAGCAGCCCCGCCGGGACAGCTAACTATGGCTACACCTTC.

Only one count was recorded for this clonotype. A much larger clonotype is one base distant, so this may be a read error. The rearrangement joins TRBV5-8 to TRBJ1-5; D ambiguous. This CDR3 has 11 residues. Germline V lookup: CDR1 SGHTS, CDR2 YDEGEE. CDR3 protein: CAGSLVQPQHF. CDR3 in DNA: TGTGCCGGCAGCTTGGTTCAGCCCCAGCATTTT.

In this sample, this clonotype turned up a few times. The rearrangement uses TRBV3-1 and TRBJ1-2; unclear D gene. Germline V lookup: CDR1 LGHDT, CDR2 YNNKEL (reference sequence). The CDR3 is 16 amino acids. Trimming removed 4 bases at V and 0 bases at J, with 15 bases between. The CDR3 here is CASSLAVGGSNYGYTF. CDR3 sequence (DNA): TGTGCCAGCAGCCTCGCCGTGGGAGGGTCTAACTATGGCTACACCTTC.

CDR3 in amino acids: CAWTKGSLSTEAFF. The CDR3 DNA reads as TGTGCCTGGACCAAGGGGTCGTTGAGCACTGAAGCTTTCTTT. The chain carries TRBV30 and TRBJ1-1, with D tentatively TRBD1 (5 bases). The V and J ends lost 4 bases and 4 bases respectively, with 16 bases between them. The CDR3 consists of 14 residues. Germline V lookup: CDR1 GTSNPN, CDR2 SVGIG (reference sequence).

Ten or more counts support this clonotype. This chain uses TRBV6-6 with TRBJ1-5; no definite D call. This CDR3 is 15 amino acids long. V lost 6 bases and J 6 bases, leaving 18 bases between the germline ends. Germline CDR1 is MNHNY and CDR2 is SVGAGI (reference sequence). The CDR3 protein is CASRFPGAAGQPQHF. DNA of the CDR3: TGTGCCAGCAGGTTTCCGGGTGCAGCGGGTCAGCCCCAGCATTTT.

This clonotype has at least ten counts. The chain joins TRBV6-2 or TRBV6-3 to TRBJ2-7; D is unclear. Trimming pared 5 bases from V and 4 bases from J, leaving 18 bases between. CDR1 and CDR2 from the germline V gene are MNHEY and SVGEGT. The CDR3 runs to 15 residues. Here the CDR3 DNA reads TGTGCCAGCAGTACGATACCCGCACAGCGATACGAGCAGTACTTC. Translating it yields CASSTIPAQRYEQYF.

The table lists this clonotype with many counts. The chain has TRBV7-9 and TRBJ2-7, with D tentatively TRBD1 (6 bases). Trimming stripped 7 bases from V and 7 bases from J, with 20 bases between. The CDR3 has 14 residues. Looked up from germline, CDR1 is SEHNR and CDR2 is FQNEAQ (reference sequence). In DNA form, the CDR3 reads TGTGCCAGCATCAAGACAGGACCCCTGGGTGAGCAGTACTTC. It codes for CASIKTGPLGEQYF.

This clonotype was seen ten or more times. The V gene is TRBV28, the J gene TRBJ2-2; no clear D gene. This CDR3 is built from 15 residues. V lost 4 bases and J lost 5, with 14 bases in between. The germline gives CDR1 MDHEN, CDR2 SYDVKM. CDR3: CASSSTTLFTGELFF. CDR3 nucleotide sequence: TGTGCCAGCAGTTCAACGACGCTGTTTACCGGGGAGCTGTTTTTT.

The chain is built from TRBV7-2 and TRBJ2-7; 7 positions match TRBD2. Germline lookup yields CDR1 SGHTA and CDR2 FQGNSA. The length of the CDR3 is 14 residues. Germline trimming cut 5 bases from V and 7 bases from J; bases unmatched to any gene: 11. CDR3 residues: CASSQPGLPMEQYF. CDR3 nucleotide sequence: TGTGCCAGCAGCCAACCGGGACTACCGATGGAGCAGTACTTC.

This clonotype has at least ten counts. CDR3 loop: CASRTGLNTEAFF. The DNA for the CDR3 is TGTGCCAGTAGGACAGGGCTGAACACTGAAGCTTTCTTT. This sequence joins TRBV19 and TRBJ1-1; 7 bases are shared with TRBD1. This CDR3 has 13 amino acids. The germline V gene has CDR1 LNHDA and CDR2 SQIVND (reference sequence). Germline trimming cut 6 bases from V and 0 bases from J; bases unmatched to any gene: 1.

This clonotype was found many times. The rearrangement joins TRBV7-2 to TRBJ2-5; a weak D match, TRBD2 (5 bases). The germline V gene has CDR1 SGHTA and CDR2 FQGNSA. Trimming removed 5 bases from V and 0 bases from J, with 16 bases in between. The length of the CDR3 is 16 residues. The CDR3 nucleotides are TGTGCCAGCAGCCCCGGGATAGCGAGGCACCAAGAGACCCAGTACTTC. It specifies CASSPGIARHQETQYF.

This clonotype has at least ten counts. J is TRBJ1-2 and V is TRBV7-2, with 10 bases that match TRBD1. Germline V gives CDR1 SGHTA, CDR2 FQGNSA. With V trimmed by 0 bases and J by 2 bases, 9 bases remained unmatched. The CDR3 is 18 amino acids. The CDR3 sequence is CASSLARQGAAVNYGYTF. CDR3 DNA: TGTGCCAGCAGCTTAGCCCGACAGGGGGCTGCGGTAAACTATGGCTACACCTTC.

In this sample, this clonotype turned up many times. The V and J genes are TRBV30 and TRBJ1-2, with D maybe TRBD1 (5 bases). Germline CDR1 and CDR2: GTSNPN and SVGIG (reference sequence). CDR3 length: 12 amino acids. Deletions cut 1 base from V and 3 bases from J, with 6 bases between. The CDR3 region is CAWSAQDYGYTF. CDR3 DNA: TGTGCCTGGAGTGCACAGGACTATGGCTACACCTTC.

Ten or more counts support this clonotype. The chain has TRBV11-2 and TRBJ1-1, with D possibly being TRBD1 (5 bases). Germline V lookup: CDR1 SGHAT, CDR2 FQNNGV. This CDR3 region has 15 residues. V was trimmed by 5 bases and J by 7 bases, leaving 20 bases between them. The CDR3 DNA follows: TGTGCCAGCAGCCCCGGTGGGGCTGGGTCACGTGAAGCTTTCTTT. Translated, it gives CASSPGGAGSREAFF.

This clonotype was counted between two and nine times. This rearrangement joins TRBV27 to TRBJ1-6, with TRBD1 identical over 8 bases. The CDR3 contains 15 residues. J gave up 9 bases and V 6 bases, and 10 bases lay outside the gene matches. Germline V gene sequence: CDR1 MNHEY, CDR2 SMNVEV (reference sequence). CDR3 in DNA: TGTGCCAGCAGCCGCGGGACAGGAAGAACTTCACCCCTCCACTTT. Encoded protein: CASSRGTGRTSPLHF.

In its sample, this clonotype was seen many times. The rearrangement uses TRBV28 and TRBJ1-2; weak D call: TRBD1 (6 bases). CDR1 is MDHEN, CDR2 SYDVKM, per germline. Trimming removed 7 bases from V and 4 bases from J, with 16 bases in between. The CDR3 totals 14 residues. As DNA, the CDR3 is TGTGCCAGCAACCTACGGGGGGCCGCCTATGGCTACACCTTC. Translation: CASNLRGAAYGYTF.

In nucleotides, the CDR3 is TGTGCCAGCAGCCCCGGGTCCCCCTGGGAGCTGTTTTTT. It codes for CASSPGSPWELFF. V is TRBV4-2 and J is TRBJ2-2; D gene ambiguous. The germline gives CDR1 LGHNA, CDR2 YNFKEQ. This CDR3 region has 13 residues. With 4 bases removed from V and 9 bases from J, the gap between germline ends came to 12 bases.

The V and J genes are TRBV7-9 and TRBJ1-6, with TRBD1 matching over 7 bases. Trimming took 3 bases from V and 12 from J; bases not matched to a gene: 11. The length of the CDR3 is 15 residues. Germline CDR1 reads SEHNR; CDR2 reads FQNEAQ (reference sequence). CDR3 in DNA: TGTGCCAGCAGCTTCAATACAGGGGTCCTTAAACCCCTCCACTTT. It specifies CASSFNTGVLKPLHF.